The rows below give T cell receptor beta chains drawn from one sample of a study of OX40 agonist ivuxolimab in advanced cancers. Libraries were prepared by immunoSEQ multiplex PCR; TCRdb keeps only in-frame clonotypes and omits some of them. The sample holds roughly 29,000 clones, around nine tenths seen once. The sample in question was CD4+ or CD8+ T cells sorted from blood, obtained in a trial of the OX40 agonist ivuxolimab. These receptors came from an adult with an advanced solid tumor such as melanoma, head and neck, liver or kidney cancer. CDR3s leave out the opening cysteine and the closing phenylalanine or tryptophan.

J: TRBJ2-2
V: TRBV6-1
CDR3: ASSEMGGITGELF

J: TRBJ2-3
V: TRBV29-1
CDR3: SVTGSISTDTQY

J: TRBJ2-1
V: TRBV30
CDR3: AWSDPRGDSYNEQF

J: TRBJ2-1
V: TRBV28
CDR3: ASRLPGVSNEQF

J: TRBJ1-2
V: TRBV27
CDR3: ASSLDRGQLYGYT

J: TRBJ2-7
V: TRBV7-9
CDR3: ASTPPAGSYEQY

J: TRBJ2-7
V: TRBV2
CDR3: ASSDPAAGDQGLAGDLYEQY

J: TRBJ2-3
V: TRBV28
CDR3: ASSPPGLNTDTQY

J: TRBJ2-6
V: TRBV10-1
CDR3: ASSPTIAQSRANVLT

J: TRBJ1-4
V: TRBV11-2
CDR3: ASSLGGTGRNEKLF

J: TRBJ2-1
V: TRBV29-1
CDR3: SVEGGLAGGNEQF

J: TRBJ2-7
V: TRBV7-8
CDR3: ASSYKGYAFSYEQY

J: TRBJ1-4
V: TRBV28
CDR3: ASSFWQGGFVGEAGHEKLF

J: TRBJ2-7
V: TRBV12-5
CDR3: ASGLGVAGGPIEQY

J: TRBJ1-3
V: TRBV28
CDR3: ASHSHILSGNTIY

J: NA
V: TRBV28
CDR3: ASSLVNEQY

J: TRBJ2-1
V: TRBV15
CDR3: ATSPGTSLYNEQF

J: TRBJ1-1
V: TRBV29-1
CDR3: SAPGGDTEAF

J: TRBJ2-7
V: TRBV19
CDR3: ATRDRVYEQY

J: TRBJ2-3
V: TRBV11-2
CDR3: ASSPRLVTYEDTQY

J: TRBJ2-3
V: TRBV30
CDR3: AWSAWTSADTQY

J: TRBJ2-1
V: TRBV7-8
CDR3: ASSLSDEQF

J: TRBJ1-6
V: TRBV5-6
CDR3: ASSLVRTGTSNSPLH

J: TRBJ2-7
V: TRBV29-1
CDR3: SVASTQGYEQY

J: TRBJ2-1
V: TRBV19
CDR3: ASSTGGFYNEQF

J: TRBJ2-2
V: TRBV11-2
CDR3: ASLDRGDTGELF

J: TRBJ2-7
V: TRBV2
CDR3: ASRETGGLYEQY

J: TRBJ2-7
V: TRBV7-9
CDR3: ASSLEERAYEQY

J: TRBJ1-2
V: TRBV27
CDR3: ASRPEAALSYGYT

J: TRBJ2-7
V: TRBV6-5
CDR3: ASRGQDYEQY

J: TRBJ2-5
V: TRBV6-1
CDR3: ASSTTGNQETQY

J: TRBJ1-1
V: TRBV19
CDR3: ASSWRGRNTEAF

J: TRBJ2-3
V: TRBV7-6
CDR3: ASSLTASSTDTQY

J: TRBJ1-1
V: TRBV6-5
CDR3: ASSYRQGGYTEAF

J: TRBJ2-6
V: TRBV5-1
CDR3: ASSLGFSGANVLT

J: TRBJ1-2
V: TRBV29-1
CDR3: SVVGTGISDGYT

J: TRBJ1-1
V: TRBV2
CDR3: ASSTQGEVTEAF

J: TRBJ2-7
V: TRBV6-5
CDR3: ASSPAGTGNYEQY

J: TRBJ1-1
V: TRBV11-2
CDR3: ASSPESDGYTEAF

J: TRBJ2-2
V: TRBV11-3
CDR3: ASSLGVRRTGELF